The source of this T cell receptor (beta chain) is a study of blood T cells in healthy people across ages. Study as a whole: T cells yielded about one barcoded beta molecule per two cells through template switching.

Each sample yielded at least 7 million isolated PBMCs. This CDR3 region has 14 residues. Germline V gives CDR1 DFQATT, CDR2 SNEGSKA (reference sequence). The germline V and J ends were trimmed by 1 base and 6 bases, with 15 bases remaining between them. A second PCR, run for roughly 7 to 12 cycles, used a sample-barcoded 5' primer plus a J-beta primer mix. TCRdb reprocessed the 5' RACE reads via MiXCR and lists one record per CDR3 protein. The sample lists about a million distinct CDR3 sequences, roughly 48% occurring once. The chain links TRBV20-1 to TRBJ2-5, with D hard to call. Sequencing used blood. This clonotype was obtained from a man aged 30 to 45 in good health. The chain's CDR3 is CSARVDPIGQTQYF. CDR3 bases: TGCAGTGCTAGAGTTGACCCAATTGGGCAGACCCAGTACTTC.